The rows below give T cell receptor beta chains drawn from one sample of a study of shared clonotypes between healthy human individuals. Assay used: immunoSEQ multiplex PCR; TCRdb lists only in-frame clones, some missing. The table shows millions of clones, with 85% to 95% occurring only once. Sequencing used naive CD8+ T cells from PBMCs. The receptors derive from a young man in good health. Some clones in this sample may be carry-over from other donors' samples. Each CDR3 is given with its conserved first and last residue. A D gene is named only where the DNA matches it firmly. Clone size is given for some rows only: seen once, a few or many times, or a class if the clone is expanded.

d_call,j_call,clone_size,v_call,cdr3_length,cdr3_aa,cdr3_nt
TRBD1,TRBJ2-7,.,TRBV11-2,15,CASSLGRGRNYEQYF,TGTGCCAGCAGCTTAGGCAGGGGGCGAAATTACGAGCAGTACTTC
.,TRBJ2-3,.,TRBV10-3,11,CAISVGNTQYF,TGTGCCATCAGTGTAGGGAATACGCAGTATTTT
TRBD1,TRBJ2-7,once,TRBV6-6,14,CASSHDRGRFEQYF,TGTGCCAGCAGCCACGACAGGGGTCGGTTCGAGCAGTACTTC
.,TRBJ2-7,.,TRBV14,16,CASSQQAIVRGYEQYF,TGTGCCAGCAGCCAACAAGCCATTGTCAGGGGCTACGAGCAGTACTTC
.,TRBJ1-1,.,TRBV19,13,CASSITRLSEAFF,TGTGCCAGTAGTATCACGAGGTTATCTGAAGCTTTCTTT
TRBD2,TRBJ2-2,.,TRBV7-2,16,CASSPRRGTNTGELFF,TGTGCCAGCAGCCCCCGGCGGGGGACGAACACCGGGGAGCTGTTTTTT
TRBD1,TRBJ2-7,.,TRBV9,16,CASSVAPGQFLSEQYF,TGTGCCAGCAGCGTAGCCCCGGGACAGTTCCTATCCGAGCAGTACTTC
TRBD1,TRBJ2-7,.,TRBV6-5,15,CASSYVQGASYEQYF,TGTGCCAGCAGTTACGTTCAGGGGGCGAGCTACGAGCAGTACTTC
.,TRBJ1-1,.,TRBV5-4,14,CASSSRGLNTEAFF,TGTGCCAGCAGCTCGCGGGGTTTGAACACTGAAGCTTTCTTT
.,TRBJ2-1,.,TRBV2,16,CASTQAAVSSYNEQFF,TGTGCCAGCACTCAGGCAGCGGTGAGCTCCTACAATGAGCAGTTCTTC
.,TRBJ1-5,.,TRBV5-6,13,CASSLGRGQPQHF,TGTGCCAGCAGCTTGGGACGGGGGCAGCCCCAGCATTTT
.,TRBJ2-1,.,TRBV6-1,11,CASSEIDEQFF,TGTGCCAGCAGTGAAATAGATGAGCAGTTCTTC
.,TRBJ2-3,.,TRBV27,14,CASSLITPSDTQYF,TGTGCCAGCAGCCTGATCACACCGTCAGATACGCAGTATTTT